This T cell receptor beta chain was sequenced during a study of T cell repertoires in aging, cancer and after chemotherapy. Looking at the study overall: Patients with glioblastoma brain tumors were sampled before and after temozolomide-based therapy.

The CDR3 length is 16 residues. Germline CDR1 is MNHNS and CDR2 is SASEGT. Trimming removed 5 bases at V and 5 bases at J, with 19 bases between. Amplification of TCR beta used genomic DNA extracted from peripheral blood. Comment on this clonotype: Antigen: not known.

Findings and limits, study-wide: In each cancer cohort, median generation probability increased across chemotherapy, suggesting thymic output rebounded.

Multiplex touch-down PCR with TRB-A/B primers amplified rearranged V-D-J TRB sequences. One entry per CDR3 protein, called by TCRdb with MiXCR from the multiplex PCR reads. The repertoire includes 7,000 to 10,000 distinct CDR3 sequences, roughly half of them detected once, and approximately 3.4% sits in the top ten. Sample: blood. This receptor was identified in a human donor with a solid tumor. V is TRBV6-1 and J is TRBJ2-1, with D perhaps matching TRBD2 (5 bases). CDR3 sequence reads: CASSYPASPRNNEQFF. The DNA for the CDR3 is TGTGCCAGCAGTTACCCGGCTAGCCCCCGGAACAATGAGCAGTTCTTC.